This note documents a single T cell receptor (beta chain) sequence. Losses at the gene ends were 5 bases for V and 4 bases for J; bases not matched to a gene: 13. This CDR3 comprises 17 residues. CDR1 and CDR2 (germline): GTSNPN, SVGIG (reference sequence). Patients at the Seattle site were enrolled during active infection and followed longitudinally. The source of the sample is a study of blood T cell repertoires in COVID-19. Study in general: The samples span acute and convalescent COVID-19 from the United States, Italy and Spain. Sources were T cells, B-cell-depleted T cells, or PBMCs; the material itself was cDNA or gDNA.

Authors' data handling: It was from reference gene primer amplification that nucleated cell counts were estimated. The protocol was immunoSEQ multiplex PCR, while the TCRdb copy is restricted to in-frame clones and leaves out a portion. V and J calls and clone size follow that table, whereas D and trimming were derived from the DNA. The sample records about 360,000 clones, around 88% being singletons. The chain couples TRBV30 to TRBJ2-6, with 8 nucleotides matching TRBD1. The sequence was obtained from an older woman with COVID-19, enrolled during active disease. Specimen: peripheral blood. The CDR3 nucleotides are TGTGCCTGGGAGCGTCGGGCAGGGGGCCCAGGGGCCAACGTCCTGACTTTC. This translates into CAWERRAGGPGANVLTF.